These T cell receptor beta chains were read from a single sample in a study of T cells in Graves' hyperthyroidism and ophthalmopathy. TCRdb re-analysed the multiplex PCR reads in MiXCR, keeping a single row per CDR3 protein. The sample has around 490,000 distinct CDR3 sequences, about 20% seen once; the top ten hold 45% to 50%. The sample consisted of blood. The source is a man in his forties with Graves' ophthalmopathy. Both conserved end residues are part of each CDR3. A D gene is named only where the DNA matches it firmly. Only some rows state a clone size, as once, few, many or a class for expanded clones.

>TRBJ2-1|TRBV6-1|NA|NA
CASSYLGGDNEQFF
TGTGCCAGCAGTTATCTGGGGGGCGACAATGAGCAGTTCTTC
>TRBJ2-1|TRBV10-3|NA|NA
CATSRDRDNEQFF
TGTGCCACTTCGAGGGACCGCGACAATGAGCAGTTCTTC
>TRBJ2-7|TRBV6-2/TRBV6-3|many|NA
CASSYSVEQGKIWTYEQYF
TGTGCCAGCAGTTACTCGGTCGAGCAGGGTAAGATTTGGACCTACGAGCAGTACTTC
>TRBJ1-1|TRBV2|NA|NA
CASSEGMETEAFF
TGTGCCAGCAGTGAGGGGATGGAGACTGAAGCTTTCTTT
>TRBJ2-5|TRBV12-3/TRBV12-4|many|NA
CASSFGGPEETQYF
TGTGCCAGCAGTTTCGGGGGGCCGGAGGAGACCCAGTACTTC
>TRBJ2-5|TRBV20-1|NA|TRBD1
CSARRWGQQETQYF
TGCAGTGCTAGACGTTGGGGACAGCAAGAGACCCAGTACTTC
>TRBJ2-1|TRBV4-3|few|TRBD2
CASSQEGAGRRHEQFF
TGCGCCAGCAGCCAAGAAGGAGCGGGGAGGCGGCATGAGCAGTTCTTC
>TRBJ2-3|TRBV6-9|NA|TRBD2
CASITSGGVDTQYF
TGTGCCAGCATTACCAGCGGGGGCGTAGATACGCAGTATTTT
>TRBJ1-2|TRBV6-1|few|NA
CASNPLVNYGYTF
TGTGCCAGCAACCCCTTAGTTAACTATGGCTACACCTTC
>TRBJ2-7|TRBV20-1|NA|NA
CSALPPGATYEQYF
TGCAGTGCTTTGCCCCCGGGCGCGACCTACGAGCAGTACTTC
>TRBJ2-3|TRBV19|NA|NA
CASSIRDSDTQYF
TGTGCCAGTAGTATTCGCGACTCGGATACGCAGTATTTT
>TRBJ2-7|TRBV19|NA|TRBD1
CASRGRDRGLYEQYF
TGTGCCAGTAGGGGCCGGGACAGGGGGCTCTACGAGCAGTACTTC
>TRBJ1-1|TRBV3-1|many|TRBD1
CASSPRGHTEAFF
TGTGCCAGCAGCCCCAGGGGGCACACTGAAGCTTTCTTT
>TRBJ2-1|TRBV19|NA|TRBD2
CASSTTSGVYNEQFF
TGTGCCAGTAGTACTACTAGCGGGGTCTACAATGAGCAGTTCTTC
>TRBJ2-7|TRBV28|few|NA
CASSPLAGTPRGQYF
TGTGCCAGCAGTCCTCTAGCCGGGACTCCTCGAGGGCAGTACTTC
>TRBJ1-1|TRBV28|many|NA
CASREQGPPGLNTEAFF
TGTGCCAGCAGGGAACAGGGACCTCCCGGGTTGAACACTGAAGCTTTCTTT
>TRBJ1-2|TRBV2|few|TRBD1
CASSAGTGFGYTF
TGTGCCAGCAGCGCCGGGACAGGGTTCGGCTACACCTTC
>TRBJ2-3|TRBV12-3/TRBV12-4|many|NA
CASRTNDDTQYF
TGTGCCAGCAGAACTAATGACGATACGCAGTATTTT